These T cell receptor beta chains were read from a single sample in a study of cytomegalovirus exposure and HLA in healthy donors. Profiled with immunoSEQ multiplex PCR; TCRdb holds only in-frame clones, not every one. The repertoire holds around 150,000 clones, with roughly 9.6% as singletons. The source material was PBMCs. The receptors derive from a woman aged 40 to 50 in good health and CMV-seropositive. Both conserved end residues are trimmed from each CDR3.

V gene: TRBV5-1; J gene: TRBJ1-2; CDR3 protein: ASSDQGYGYT
V gene: TRBV6-5; J gene: TRBJ2-2; CDR3 protein: ASSNYLGELF
V gene: TRBV9; J gene: TRBJ1-1; CDR3 protein: ASSPRTGEYTEAF
V gene: TRBV19; J gene: TRBJ2-7; CDR3 protein: ASSFGTSKY
V gene: TRBV11-2; J gene: TRBJ2-2; CDR3 protein: ASSRQGERSANTGELF
V gene: TRBV6-1; J gene: TRBJ1-4; CDR3 protein: ASRGGATNEKLF
V gene: TRBV7-9; J gene: TRBJ1-3; CDR3 protein: ASSYNRGSGNTIY
V gene: TRBV5-8; J gene: TRBJ1-3; CDR3 protein: ASSFSGFGNTIY
V gene: TRBV11-2; J gene: TRBJ2-1; CDR3 protein: ASSLVAGGYNEQF
V gene: TRBV5-7; J gene: TRBJ1-2; CDR3 protein: ASSSRRRHYGYT
V gene: TRBV27; J gene: TRBJ1-6; CDR3 protein: ASSFRGESPLH
V gene: TRBV6-5; J gene: TRBJ2-7; CDR3 protein: ASSYSRERGAYEQY
V gene: TRBV10-2; J gene: TRBJ2-5; CDR3 protein: ASSESRNIQETQY
V gene: TRBV2; J gene: TRBJ2-5; CDR3 protein: ATDREAGQETQY
V gene: TRBV5-5; J gene: TRBJ2-2; CDR3 protein: ASSDVIASWTGELF
V gene: TRBV29-1; J gene: TRBJ1-2; CDR3 protein: SVEGAYT
V gene: TRBV6-1; J gene: TRBJ1-1; CDR3 protein: ASSEVPQGGGEAF
V gene: TRBV7-8; J gene: TRBJ2-5; CDR3 protein: ASSFLGTSGALETQY
V gene: TRBV6-1; J gene: TRBJ2-7; CDR3 protein: ASSDLRGASYEQY
V gene: TRBV7-9; J gene: TRBJ1-4; CDR3 protein: ASSLRQGTLEKLF
V gene: TRBV9; J gene: TRBJ2-6; CDR3 protein: ASSLGPGGFGANVLT
V gene: TRBV5-1; J gene: TRBJ2-7; CDR3 protein: ASCPGQALSYEQY
V gene: TRBV15; J gene: TRBJ1-1; CDR3 protein: ATSREFGTGGPEAF
V gene: TRBV7-6; J gene: TRBJ2-7; CDR3 protein: ASSRGTESYEQY
V gene: TRBV5-1; J gene: TRBJ1-3; CDR3 protein: ASSLAPGQGPLTSGNTIY
V gene: TRBV15; J gene: TRBJ2-7; CDR3 protein: ATSSGIGTGVSPEQY
V gene: TRBV6-5; J gene: TRBJ2-2; CDR3 protein: ASRELAGGTGELF
V gene: TRBV6-5; J gene: TRBJ1-2; CDR3 protein: ASRGTGLRFYGYT
V gene: TRBV5-1; J gene: TRBJ1-2; CDR3 protein: ASSWGQNNYGYT
V gene: TRBV7-8; J gene: TRBJ1-2; CDR3 protein: ASSFDEGGGLSYGYT
V gene: TRBV10-3; J gene: TRBJ2-3; CDR3 protein: AISEIAGGTDTQY
V gene: TRBV23-1; J gene: TRBJ2-7; CDR3 protein: ASSQDRDRGPYEQY
V gene: TRBV7-9; J gene: TRBJ2-7; CDR3 protein: ASSLAGLRAYEQY